This T cell receptor (beta chain) was identified during a study of control samples from healthy donors and cancer patients. The CDR3 totals 17 residues. Germline CDR1 is MNHEY and CDR2 is SMNVEV (reference sequence). Germline trimming cut 2 bases from V and 3 bases from J; bases unmatched to any gene: 9. Profiling relied on immunoSEQ multiplex PCR, and the TCRdb table lists in-frame clones only, not all of them. The table lists 160,000 or so clones, approximately 90% of them singletons, with approximately 0.7% in the top ten. This TCR derives from a woman aged 25 to 45 in good health. Sequencing was carried out using blood. The chain couples TRBV27 to TRBJ2-7; 11 nucleotides agree with TRBD2. CDR3 loop: CASSLTGLAGGDYEQYF. The CDR3 nucleotides read TGTGCCAGCAGTTTAACAGGGTTAGCGGGAGGGGACTACGAGCAGTACTTC.